The 31 T cell receptor beta chains in this list originate from one sample, sequenced in a study of cytomegalovirus exposure and HLA in healthy donors. The method was immunoSEQ multiplex PCR; TCRdb's version includes in-frame clones alone and lacks a portion of them. The top ten clones hold around a sixth of a sample with fewer than 200,000 clones, 85% of them seen once. The sequencing input was PBMCs. Every receptor here comes from a man aged 18-30 years in good health and CMV-seropositive.

V usage is TRBV9 and J usage is TRBJ2-5; 8 positions match TRBD1. V was pared by 4 bases and J by 5 bases, with 7 bases of the junction left unmatched. This CDR3 is 14 amino acids long. Per germline, CDR1 SGDLS and CDR2 YYNGEE. The CDR3 DNA reads as TGTGCCAGCAGCCCTGGACAGGGTAGGGAGACCCAGTACTTC. Amino acid sequence: CASSPGQGRETQYF.

This chain joins TRBV5-4 and TRBJ1-1; a possible D gene is TRBD1 (5 bases). Trimming stripped 5 bases from V and 4 bases from J, with 15 bases between. This CDR3 comprises 14 residues. CDR1 is SGHNT and CDR2 is YYREEE in the germline V gene (reference sequence). This CDR3 reads CASRDQRRGTEAFF. The CDR3 DNA follows: TGTGCCAGCAGGGATCAGCGAAGGGGCACTGAAGCTTTCTTT.

In its sample, this clone was seen many times. This chain connects TRBV15 to TRBJ1-3; 9 bases fit TRBD1. The CDR3 is 18 amino acids. Trimming removed 1 base from V and 3 bases from J; junction bases left unmatched: 10. Germline V gene sequence: CDR1 LNHNV, CDR2 YYDKDF (reference sequence). The CDR3 nucleotides read TGTGCCACCAGCAGAGCCACTCCGGGGACAGGGAGTGGAAACACCATATATTTT. It codes for CATSRATPGTGSGNTIYF.

Remarks on this clone: A junction end diverges from the germline sequence, so it may reflect a read error. The CDR3 DNA sequence: TGTGCCAGCAGTGAATACGAGGAAGCCCCAGCTTTT. Translating gives CASSEYEEAPAF. This chain connects TRBV2 to TRBJ1-5; the D is unclear. The CDR3 is 12 amino acids. The germline V gene encodes CDR1 SNHLY and CDR2 FYNNEI.

The chain links TRBV6-4 to TRBJ2-3; D ambiguous. This CDR3 is built from 13 residues. The germline gives CDR1 MRHNA, CDR2 SNTAGT. V dropped 3 bases and J dropped 1 base, with 5 bases sitting between them. The CDR3 loop reads CASSESGTDTQYF. The CDR3 DNA follows: TGTGCCAGCAGTGAATCGGGCACAGATACGCAGTATTTT.

The genes are TRBV27 and TRBJ1-5, with 7 nucleotides matching TRBD1. CDR1 MNHEY and CDR2 SMNVEV come from the germline V gene (reference sequence). The length of the CDR3 is 15 residues. J gave up 0 bases and V 6 bases, and 5 bases lay outside the gene matches. CDR3 region: CASSSGQASNQPQHF. CDR3 bases: TGTGCCAGCAGCTCCGGACAGGCTAGCAATCAGCCCCAGCATTTT.

The chain carries TRBV5-1 and TRBJ2-2; 9 bases fit TRBD1. CDR3 length: 16 amino acids. CDR1 and CDR2 (germline): SGHRS, YFSETQ. V shed 0 bases and J 4 bases; nucleotides not matched to a gene: 4. In DNA form, the CDR3 reads TGCGCCAGCAGCTTGGGGACAGGGGTAACCACCGGGGAGCTGTTTTTT. It codes for CASSLGTGVTTGELFF. The variable domain in full, with the rest retrieved from reference TRBV5-1 and TRBJ2-2, is KAGVTQTPRYLIKTRGQQVTLSCSPISGHRSVSWYQQTPGQGLQFLFEYFSETQRNKGNFPGRFSGRQFSNSRSEMNVSTLELGDSALYLCASSLGTGVTTGELFFGEGSRLTVL.

The rearrangement uses TRBV30 and TRBJ2-3, with TRBD2 matching 7 bases. Trimming cost V 7 bases and J 6 bases; bases outside gene matches: 10. The germline V gene has CDR1 GTSNPN and CDR2 SVGIG (reference sequence). The length of the CDR3 is 13 residues. In DNA form, the CDR3 reads TGTGCCTTTGGACTAGGTCTTTTGGATACGCAGTATTTT. Translating it yields CAFGLGLLDTQYF.

J is TRBJ2-7 and V is TRBV9; D unresolved. The V gene's germline CDR1 is SGDLS and CDR2 YYNGEE. Trimming removed 4 bases at V and 5 bases at J, with 10 bases between. The CDR3 consists of 12 residues. The CDR3 bases are TGTGCCAGCAGCCCAGGTGGTCACGAGCAGTACTTC. Protein sequence: CASSPGGHEQYF.

The chain links TRBV13 to TRBJ2-7, with 15 bases fitting TRBD2. Germline V CDR1 and CDR2: PRHDT, FYEKMQ (reference sequence). The CDR3 covers 18 residues. V shed 4 bases, J shed 1 base, and the junction held 8 bases outside the gene matches. Written as DNA, the CDR3 is TGTGCCAGCAGCTCTATGGGACTAGCGGGGGGATTTTCCTACGAGCAGTACTTC. This gives the protein CASSSMGLAGGFSYEQYF.

This clone was picked up one time. The chain has TRBV5-1 and TRBJ2-2; 8 positions agree with TRBD1. The germline CDR1 and CDR2 sequences are SGHRS and YFSETQ. V shed 5 bases and J 3 bases; nucleotides not matched to a gene: 9. CDR3 length: 16 amino acids. CDR3 nucleotides: TGCGCCAGCAGTCAAGGACAGGGACGCTACACCGGGGAGCTGTTTTTT. As protein: CASSQGQGRYTGELFF. Full variable domain (missing parts from reference TRBV5-1 and TRBJ2-2): KAGVTQTPRYLIKTRGQQVTLSCSPISGHRSVSWYQQTPGQGLQFLFEYFSETQRNKGNFPGRFSGRQFSNSRSEMNVSTLELGDSALYLCASSQGQGRYTGELFFGEGSRLTVL.

The chain is built from TRBV28 and TRBJ2-3; tentatively, D is TRBD2 (6 bases). CDR1 and CDR2 from the germline V gene are MDHEN and SYDVKM. V was pared by 4 bases and J by 5 bases, with 10 bases between. This CDR3 contains 13 residues. This CDR3 reads CASSWRGGDTQYF. The CDR3 region has the DNA TGTGCCAGCAGTTGGAGGGGAGGAGATACGCAGTATTTT.

Only a few counts were recorded for this clone. The rearrangement uses TRBV30 and TRBJ2-7; perhaps TRBD1 as D (5 bases). Per germline, CDR1 GTSNPN and CDR2 SVGIG (reference sequence). Trimming pared 2 bases from V and 7 bases from J, leaving 24 bases between. The CDR3 is 16 amino acids. In DNA form, the CDR3 reads TGTGCCTGGAGTCCTCTGTCGTGGGGTGGGGCAGGGGAGCAGTACTTC. Translated: CAWSPLSWGGAGEQYF.

The chain has TRBV29-1 and TRBJ1-1, with TRBD1 identical over 7 bases. The CDR3 runs 15 residues. V lost 4 bases, J lost 4 bases, and 12 bases stayed unmatched. In germline, CDR1 is SQVTM, CDR2 ANQGSEA. CDR3 DNA sequence: TGCAGCGTTGTAGAGGGGGCGCGGTCCGGCACTGAAGCTTTCTTT. The encoded protein is CSVVEGARSGTEAFF.

J is TRBJ2-7 and V is TRBV27, with 8 bases lining up with TRBD1. V gave up 6 bases and J gave up 3 bases; unmatched junction bases: 7. Germline CDR1 reads MNHEY; CDR2 reads SMNVEV (reference sequence). CDR3 length: 14 amino acids. CDR3 coding DNA: TGTGCCAGCAGCCCGGACAGGGTTGGCTACGAGCAGTACTTC. This gives the protein CASSPDRVGYEQYF.

V gene TRBV5-1 combines with J gene TRBJ2-3; 10 bases fit TRBD2. J was trimmed by 3 bases and V by 4 bases; bases with no gene match: 5. This CDR3 region has 15 residues. Germline CDR1 SGHRS, CDR2 YFSETQ. In DNA, the CDR3 is TGCGCCAGCAGCGTAGCGGGGGGCTTAACAGATACGCAGTATTTT. Its translation is CASSVAGGLTDTQYF.

The rearrangement joins TRBV28 to TRBJ1-2; TRBD1 might be the D (6 bases). The V end lost 2 bases, the J end lost 0 bases, and 10 bases lay between the germline ends. CDR1 and CDR2 (germline): MDHEN, SYDVKM. The CDR3 is 15 residues long. The chain's CDR3 is CASSLADRANYGYTF. Here the CDR3 DNA reads TGTGCCAGCAGTTTAGCGGACAGAGCTAACTATGGCTACACCTTC.

This clone was counted a few times. The chain employs TRBV5-1 and TRBJ2-5; D is uncertain. Per the germline V gene, CDR1 is SGHRS and CDR2 is YFSETQ. Trimming took off 4 bases at V and 1 base at J, with 11 bases between the two ends. The CDR3 runs to 14 residues. CDR3 in DNA: TGCGCCAGCAGCCTGCAGGAAGTCCAAGAGACCCAGTACTTC. Translation gives CASSLQEVQETQYF.

This chain connects TRBV6-1 to TRBJ1-5; TRBD1 aligns across 8 bases. The germline V gene has CDR1 MNHNS and CDR2 SASEGT. The CDR3 spans 14 residues. The trim removed 6 bases at V and 2 bases at J, leaving 3 bases unmatched. CDR3 bases: TGTGCCAGCAGGGACAGGGAGGGCAATCAGCCCCAGCATTTT. The encoded protein is CASRDREGNQPQHF.

This clone has just a few counts. The J gene is TRBJ2-7, the V gene TRBV28; TRBD2 might be the D (5 bases). V dropped 2 bases and J dropped 4 bases, with 15 bases sitting between them. The CDR3 is 15 residues long. From germline, CDR1 is MDHEN and CDR2 SYDVKM. In DNA, the CDR3 is TGTGCCAGCAGTTTAGAGCCGGGGTCGACTTACGAGCAGTACTTC. Amino acids: CASSLEPGSTYEQYF. The entire variable domain, with the rest obtained from reference TRBV28 and TRBJ2-7, is as follows: DVKVTQSSRYLVKRTGEKVFLECVQDMDHENMFWYRQDPGLGLRLIYFSYDVKMKEKGDIPEGYSVSREKKERFSLILESASTNQTSMYLCASSLEPGSTYEQYFGPGTRLTVT.

The sample holds a few counts of this clone. The genes are TRBV5-1 and TRBJ2-5; tentative D call: TRBD2 (6 bases). Per the germline V gene, CDR1 is SGHRS and CDR2 is YFSETQ. V shed 3 bases and J shed 4 bases, with 13 bases lying between them. The CDR3 extends over 14 amino acids. The CDR3 region is CASSSEGRGETQYF. The CDR3 DNA sequence: TGCGCCAGCAGCTCGGAGGGCCGGGGAGAGACCCAGTACTTC.

The chain employs TRBV7-9 and TRBJ1-4; 7 positions agree with TRBD1. From germline, CDR1 is SEHNR and CDR2 FQNEAQ (reference sequence). This CDR3 has 15 amino acids. Trimming cost V 4 bases and J 8 bases; bases outside gene matches: 10. The CDR3 loop is CASSSGVGGREKLFF. For the CDR3, the DNA is TGTGCCAGCAGCTCGGGAGTAGGGGGCAGGGAAAAACTGTTTTTT.

This clone has a handful of counts. The chain links TRBV7-9 to TRBJ1-1, with unresolved D. Germline V gene data show CDR1 as SEHNR and CDR2 as FQNEAQ (reference sequence). Trimming pared 1 base from V and 3 bases from J, leaving 12 bases between. The CDR3 sequence is 15 residues long. The CDR3 region has the DNA TGTGCCAGCAGCTTAGATGAAGCCCTCTACACTGAAGCTTTCTTT. Translated: CASSLDEALYTEAFF.

The V gene is TRBV5-1, the J gene TRBJ2-2, with a tentative D call TRBD1 (7 bases). Germline V lookup: CDR1 SGHRS, CDR2 YFSETQ. This CDR3 has 16 residues. V lost 7 bases and J 6 bases, leaving 22 bases between the germline ends. CDR3 amino acids: CASRAHGQGGAGELFF. The CDR3, as DNA: TGCGCCAGCCGAGCCCACGGGCAGGGGGGCGCCGGGGAGCTGTTTTTT.

V gene TRBV11-2 combines with J gene TRBJ2-7, with 12 bases fitting TRBD2. The trim removed 5 bases at V and 2 bases at J, leaving 4 bases unmatched. The CDR3 extends over 15 amino acids. The V gene's germline CDR1 is SGHAT and CDR2 FQNNGV. The CDR3 nucleotides read TGTGCCAGCAGCCGCGGACTAGCGGGAACCTACGAGCAGTACTTC. As protein: CASSRGLAGTYEQYF.

With regard to this clone: At the DNA level, this CDR3 is encoded by other sequences in the same sample as well. The chain employs TRBV7-9 and TRBJ2-7, with 11 bases lining up with TRBD2. Unmatched junction bases numbered 2, after V lost 5 bases and J lost 2 bases. The CDR3 has 14 residues. Germline CDR1 and CDR2: SEHNR and FQNEAQ (reference sequence). CDR3 coding DNA: TGTGCCAGCAGCCCGGGACTAGCGGCCTACGAGCAGTACTTC. Protein product: CASSPGLAAYEQYF.

The rearrangement uses TRBV28 and TRBJ1-1; TRBD1 matches at 9 bases. CDR3 length: 14 amino acids. Trimming took 5 bases from V and 4 from J; bases not matched to a gene: 5. Germline V gives CDR1 MDHEN, CDR2 SYDVKM. CDR3 sequence (DNA): TGTGCCAGCAGTGGATACAGGGGGCGCACTGAAGCTTTCTTT. Residues: CASSGYRGRTEAFF. Filled out from reference TRBV28 and TRBJ1-1, the complete variable domain reads DVKVTQSSRYLVKRTGEKVFLECVQDMDHENMFWYRQDPGLGLRLIYFSYDVKMKEKGDIPEGYSVSREKKERFSLILESASTNQTSMYLCASSGYRGRTEAFFGQGTRLTVV.

The chain links TRBV30 to TRBJ1-1; D is perhaps TRBD1 (5 bases). Trimming shortened V by 5 bases and J by 4 bases, and 17 bases separated the two germline ends. From germline, CDR1 is GTSNPN and CDR2 SVGIG (reference sequence). The CDR3 runs 14 residues. The CDR3 loop reads CAWLRQGFVTEAFF. The CDR3 DNA reads as TGTGCCTGGTTGCGTCAGGGTTTCGTCACTGAAGCTTTCTTT.

The chain uses TRBV27 and TRBJ1-2, with TRBD1 matching over 10 bases. Germline V gives CDR1 MNHEY, CDR2 SMNVEV (reference sequence). The CDR3 length is 19 residues. V shed 0 bases, J shed 2 bases, and the junction held 12 bases outside the gene matches. CDR3 DNA: TGTGCCAGCAGTTTATCTCTTGTCGCCGCGACAGGGGGCAACTATGGCTACACCTTC. Its protein is CASSLSLVAATGGNYGYTF.

This clone was recorded only once. The chain recombines TRBV27 with TRBJ2-7; D perhaps matches TRBD2 (6 bases). The CDR3 totals 15 residues. The ends were cut back, 3 bases at V and 0 bases at J, with 12 bases in the middle. Germline lookup yields CDR1 MNHEY and CDR2 SMNVEV (reference sequence). The chain's CDR3 is CASSFLAGSSYEQYF. CDR3 coding DNA: TGTGCCAGCAGTTTTCTGGCGGGAAGCTCCTACGAGCAGTACTTC.

This clone was observed once. This rearrangement joins TRBV14 to TRBJ2-1; the match to TRBD2 covers 7 bases. Germline V gene data show CDR1 as SGHDN and CDR2 as FVKESK. This CDR3 has 16 amino acids. V shed 5 bases, J shed 3 bases, and the junction held 10 bases outside the gene matches. The CDR3 region is CASSTGLDLFYNEQFF. The CDR3 DNA is TGTGCCAGCAGCACCGGACTAGACCTTTTCTACAATGAGCAGTTCTTC.